One sample yielded the 5 T cell receptor beta chains listed below, sequenced in a study of blood T cell repertoires in COVID-19. Here immunoSEQ multiplex PCR was the method, and the copy in TCRdb shows in-frame clones only, minus some. The sample includes about 260,000 clones, around 87% of them seen just once. Material for sequencing was peripheral blood. The receptors stem from a man aged 18 to 30 with active or convalescent COVID-19.

J is TRBJ1-6 and V is TRBV14, with TRBD1 matching over 7 bases. Germline CDR1 is SGHDN and CDR2 is FVKESK. The CDR3 extends over 11 amino acids. V lost 4 bases and J lost 12; bases outside the gene matches: 0. CDR3 residues: CASSPGGPLHF. The CDR3 DNA reads as TGTGCCAGCAGCCCAGGGGGACCCCTCCACTTT.

V usage is TRBV7-6 and J usage is TRBJ1-3, with D perhaps TRBD1 (5 bases). Germline V CDR1 and CDR2: SGHVS, FNYEAQ. V lost 5 bases and J 0 bases, leaving 14 bases between the germline ends. CDR3 length equals 16 residues. The DNA for the CDR3 is TGTGCCAGCAGCCAAAGGGCAGGGTCCTCTGGAAACACCATATATTTT. Translating it yields CASSQRAGSSGNTIYF.

The chain carries TRBV11-3 and TRBJ2-3; 10 bases map to TRBD1. Looked up from germline, CDR1 is SGHNT and CDR2 is YENEEA. The CDR3 is 17 residues long. The J segment lost 5 bases and the V segment lost 0 bases, leaving 8 bases of the junction unmatched. The CDR3 DNA is TGTGCCAGCAGCTTAGACCGGACAGGGGGGAAGCGAGATACGCAGTATTTT. Translation gives CASSLDRTGGKRDTQYF.

The table lists this clone with a few counts. The chain has TRBV5-5 and TRBJ2-7; unclear D gene. V lost 3 bases to trimming and J lost 2 bases, with 3 bases between them. The germline CDR1 and CDR2 sequences are SGHKS and YYEKEE (reference sequence). CDR3 length: 11 amino acids. The CDR3 reads CASSYTYEQYF. The CDR3 bases are TGTGCCAGCAGCTATACCTACGAGCAGTACTTC.

The chain combines TRBV24-1 with TRBJ2-1; TRBD1 matches 10 bases. Germline lookup yields CDR1 KGHDR and CDR2 SFDVKD. The CDR3 loop spans 17 amino acids. Unmatched junction bases numbered 12, after V lost 4 bases and J lost 7 bases. For the CDR3, the DNA is TGTGCCACCAGTGAAGCCGGGACAGGGGTAGGTACGAATGAGCAGTTCTTC. This gives the protein CATSEAGTGVGTNEQFF.